Listed below are T cell receptor beta chains from one sample, sequenced in a study of cytomegalovirus exposure and HLA in healthy donors. Sequencing used immunoSEQ multiplex PCR; TCRdb keeps in-frame clones, though not all of them. The table records fewer than 200,000 clones, about four fifths of them present only once. Sequences were obtained from PBMCs. These receptors originate from a male donor in good health and CMV-seronegative. CDR3s include the opening cysteine and the closing phenylalanine or tryptophan.

J	V	CDR3
TRBJ1-2	TRBV14	CASSPKRGRDNYGYTF
TRBJ1-3	TRBV27	CASSLSGALGNTIYF
TRBJ2-6	TRBV5-6	CASSLAGAISGANVLTF
TRBJ1-3	TRBV28	CASSLAGLSSGNTIYF
TRBJ2-3	TRBV19	CAKSGRRLWTDTQYF
TRBJ2-7	TRBV7-9	CSSSGTGVSGSYEQYF
TRBJ2-1	TRBV14	CASSQVRGANNEQFF
TRBJ1-3	TRBV5-1	CASSLADRATIYF
TRBJ2-3	TRBV11-1	CASRRPGQGDTQYF
TRBJ1-6	TRBV27	CASSSKRQGAWNSPLHF
TRBJ2-2	TRBV5-1	CASSLAGGPWELFF
TRBJ2-7	TRBV6-1	CASETRLAYEQYF
TRBJ2-7	TRBV4-2	CASSQGGGGSYEQYF
TRBJ1-1	TRBV30	CAWSTGQGEAFF
TRBJ2-5	TRBV9	CASSVDGVGGKETQYF
TRBJ2-3	TRBV28	CASRGGGQGTDTQYF
NA	TRBV27	CASQDSGRASYEQYF
TRBJ2-4	TRBV7-2	CASSLGHLGIQYF
TRBJ2-7	TRBV19	CAGPPSGSYEQYF
TRBJ2-5	TRBV5-5	CASSQGDPTGEETQYF
TRBJ2-1	TRBV11-3	CASSLEGDSPQHNEQFF
TRBJ1-5	TRBV19	CASRMRQGARSNQPQHF
TRBJ2-1	TRBV2	CASRGLYNNEQFF
TRBJ2-4	TRBV28	CASTGARGTGFKNIQYF
TRBJ2-3	TRBV5-6	CASSRETGTTDTQYF
TRBJ2-3	TRBV19	CASSQTGGTDTQYF
TRBJ2-7	TRBV6-5	CASSRGAVGEQYF
TRBJ2-1	TRBV9	CASSVDAGPQFF
TRBJ1-1	TRBV25-1	CASSGVRDRGILVTEAFF
TRBJ2-5	TRBV13	CASTGTSGKETQYF
TRBJ1-2	TRBV19	CASSSDRVDYGYTF
TRBJ1-3	TRBV7-2	CASSLDRSLRNTIYF
TRBJ1-1	TRBV7-3	CASSSYTLQDTEAFF
TRBJ2-7	TRBV5-1	CASSLDRGLYEQYF
TRBJ1-5	TRBV7-2	CASSLASGNQPQHF
TRBJ1-5	TRBV6-5	CASSYTGTVEPQHF
TRBJ2-2	TRBV29-1	CSVEGFRDRGRTGELFF
TRBJ2-2	TRBV7-3	CSSSFIPGELFF
TRBJ2-3	TRBV6-5	CASTYRVGGTDTQYF
TRBJ1-1	TRBV19	CASSVDRGGYTEAFF
TRBJ1-1	TRBV11-2	CASSPPGRAGTEAFF
TRBJ1-5	TRBV19	CASSIRDRGAQPQHF